The 23 T cell receptor beta chains below come from one sample, sequenced in a study of Graves' ophthalmopathy and Graves' hyperthyroidism. RNA served as the template for amplifying TCR beta CDR3 regions. In the first round, RT-PCR was carried out with HTBI primers, and a multiplex PCR formed the second round. TCRdb independently ran MiXCR on the multiplex PCR reads; one entry per CDR3 protein. In the table there are hundreds of thousands of distinct CDR3 sequences, 20% to 25% of which are singletons. Material for sequencing was peripheral blood. The receptors here all came from a young woman with stable Graves' hyperthyroidism. Some clones in this sample may be carry-over from other donors' samples.

This clonotype has ten or more counts. The CDR3 is CATSDPTGGGETQYF. CDR3 DNA sequence: TGTGCCACCAGTGACCCGACGGGCGGGGGGGAGACCCAGTACTTC. The rearrangement joins TRBV24-1 to TRBJ2-5, with 8 bases matching TRBD2. Trimming at V came to 4 bases and at J to 5 bases, leaving 8 bases not matched to a gene. The CDR3 sequence is 15 residues long. Germline CDR1 is KGHDR and CDR2 is SFDVKD.

Many counts were recorded for this clonotype. This sequence joins TRBV5-1 and TRBJ1-2, with D perhaps TRBD1 (6 bases). Germline CDR1 SGHRS, CDR2 YFSETQ. The CDR3 runs 14 residues. V shed 0 bases and J shed 3 bases, with 9 bases lying between them. The CDR3 bases are TGCGCCAGCAGCTTGGAGGACAGCGACTATGGCTACACCTTC. Residues: CASSLEDSDYGYTF.

This clonotype was counted many times. The chain carries TRBV10-3 and TRBJ2-7; either TRBD1 or TRBD2 may fit D (5 bases each). V gave up 10 bases and J gave up 0 bases, with 16 bases separating them. The CDR3 contains 14 residues. The germline gives CDR1 ENHRY, CDR2 SYGVKD. The CDR3 is CATKDAGSSYEQYF. In DNA form, the CDR3 reads TGTGCCACCAAGGATGCAGGGAGCTCCTACGAGCAGTACTTC.

The rearrangement joins TRBV11-2 to TRBJ2-7; weak D call: TRBD2 (7 bases). CDR3 size: 15 residues. Germline V gene lookup returns CDR1 SGHAT and CDR2 FQNNGV. Trimming pared 7 bases from V and 3 bases from J, leaving 19 bases between. The CDR3 spells CASNHPRAGHYEQYF. CDR3 nucleotide sequence: TGTGCCAGCAACCACCCTCGAGCGGGACACTACGAGCAGTACTTC. Full variable domain (outside the CDR3, taken from reference TRBV11-2 and TRBJ2-7): EAGVAQSPRYKIIEKRQSVAFWCNPISGHATLYWYQQILGQGPKLLIQFQNNGVVDDSQLPKDRFSAERLKGVDSTLKIQPAKLEDSAVYLCASNHPRAGHYEQYFGPGTRLTVT.

This rearrangement joins TRBV12-3 or TRBV12-4 to TRBJ1-2; 9 bases match TRBD1. V lost 5 bases and J lost 8; bases outside the gene matches: 6. The CDR3 runs to 13 residues. The CDR3 sequence is CASSTRTGVGYTF. CDR3 DNA sequence: TGTGCCAGCAGTACTCGGACAGGGGTCGGCTACACCTTC.

This clonotype was seen ten or more times. V gene TRBV6-5 combines with J gene TRBJ1-1, with 9 positions matching TRBD1. CDR1 is MNHEY and CDR2 is SVGAGI in the germline V gene. The CDR3 loop spans 14 amino acids. V lost 7 bases, J lost 5 bases, and 8 bases stayed unmatched. The CDR3 sequence is CASTRGQGNTEAFF. The CDR3 coding sequence is TGTGCCAGCACCAGGGGACAGGGAAATACTGAAGCTTTCTTT.

This chain connects TRBV6-1 to TRBJ1-2; TRBD1 is a possible D gene (6 bases). The CDR3 has 12 residues. CDR1 and CDR2 (germline): MNHNS, SASEGT. With 9 bases removed from V and 4 bases from J, the gap between germline ends came to 12 bases. The CDR3 region has the DNA TGTGCCAGTAACAGGGACGGCTATGGCTACACCTTC. The encoded protein is CASNRDGYGYTF.

This clonotype was seen many times. The chain combines TRBV12-3 or TRBV12-4 with TRBJ2-7, with TRBD1 as a possible D gene (5 bases). Deletions cut 7 bases from V and 4 bases from J, with 20 bases between. This CDR3 spans 15 amino acids. CDR3 protein: CASTSLGQWGYEQYF. CDR3 nucleotide sequence: TGTGCCAGCACGAGCCTGGGGCAGTGGGGATACGAGCAGTACTTC.

V and J are TRBV5-1 and TRBJ2-2; D uncertain. Trimming took 0 bases from V and 3 from J, leaving 9 bases between them. Looked up from germline, CDR1 is SGHRS and CDR2 is YFSETQ. The CDR3 is 15 residues long. In DNA form, the CDR3 reads TGCGCCAGCAGCTTGGTGGTTTTGGACACCGGGGAGCTGTTTTTT. Residues: CASSLVVLDTGELFF.

A few counts support this clonotype. The chain joins TRBV11-2 to TRBJ2-7; D gene uncertain. The V gene's germline CDR1 is SGHAT and CDR2 FQNNGV. The CDR3 spans 13 residues. Between the trimmed V and J ends, which lost 4 bases and 2 bases, there was a span of 9 bases. In DNA form, the CDR3 reads TGTGCCAGCAGCTCCCAGGTGACCTACGAGCAGTACTTC. As protein: CASSSQVTYEQYF.

This clonotype was counted ten times or more. The rearrangement joins TRBV20-1 to TRBJ2-7, with 8 bases that match TRBD1. The CDR3 length is 16 residues. Germline lookup yields CDR1 DFQATT and CDR2 SNEGSKA (reference sequence). V trimming: 1 base; J trimming: 3 bases; junction bases outside the gene matches: 11. The CDR3 protein is CSARAPKTGAFYEQYF. CDR3 nucleotide sequence: TGCAGTGCTAGAGCCCCCAAGACAGGGGCCTTCTACGAGCAGTACTTC.

The table lists this clonotype with many counts. This chain connects TRBV6-5 to TRBJ1-2; TRBD1 matches 8 bases. CDR1 and CDR2 (germline): MNHEY, SVGAGI. The CDR3 totals 15 residues. With 4 bases clipped from V and 4 bases from J, the junction kept 8 bases outside the gene matches. DNA of the CDR3: TGTGCCAGCAGTTTGACGGACAGGGACCTCTATGGCTACACCTTC. It specifies CASSLTDRDLYGYTF.

The rearrangement links TRBV12-3 or TRBV12-4 to TRBJ1-2; TRBD1 might be the D (5 bases). The V end lost 6 bases, the J end lost 8 bases, and 13 bases lay between the germline ends. This CDR3 is built from 12 residues. The CDR3: CASSHEGWGYTF. The CDR3 DNA is TGTGCCAGCAGCCATGAGGGGTGGGGCTACACCTTC.

There are many counts of this clonotype. This chain links TRBV20-1 with TRBJ1-5, with a tentative D call TRBD1 (5 bases). Germline CDR1 DFQATT, CDR2 SNEGSKA (reference sequence). This CDR3 is built from 14 residues. Trimming stripped 0 bases from V and 3 bases from J, with 9 bases between. The CDR3 here is CSARDPRDNQPQHF. Here the CDR3 DNA reads TGCAGTGCTAGAGACCCCAGGGACAATCAGCCCCAGCATTTT.

This clonotype was counted at least ten times. This chain joins TRBV28 and TRBJ1-1; D unresolved. CDR1 and CDR2 from the germline V gene are MDHEN and SYDVKM. The CDR3 runs 12 residues. Trimming took off 2 bases at V and 8 bases at J, with 9 bases between the two ends. CDR3 protein: CASSLVLYEAFF. CDR3 DNA sequence: TGTGCCAGCAGTTTAGTGCTGTACGAAGCTTTCTTT.

In its sample, this clonotype was seen many times. The gene calls are TRBV6-5 and TRBJ1-1; D may be TRBD1 (5 bases). The CDR3 length is 15 residues. Germline lookup yields CDR1 MNHEY and CDR2 SVGAGI. V gave up 2 bases and J gave up 2 bases, with 12 bases separating them. CDR3 nucleotides: TGTGCCAGCAGTTACGGCAGGGAGGGAAACACTGAAGCTTTCTTT. Translating it yields CASSYGREGNTEAFF.

The chain is built from TRBV28 and TRBJ2-7; maybe TRBD1 (6 bases). Germline CDR1 reads MDHEN; CDR2 reads SYDVKM. Trimming removed 6 bases at V and 4 bases at J, with 16 bases between. The CDR3 contains 14 residues. CDR3 DNA: TGTGCCAGCAGGCTACCGGGACATGTGTACGAGCAGTACTTC. Translated, it gives CASRLPGHVYEQYF. The full variable domain, in which reference TRBV28 and TRBJ2-7 provide the parts outside the CDR3, is DVKVTQSSRYLVKRTGEKVFLECVQDMDHENMFWYRQDPGLGLRLIYFSYDVKMKEKGDIPEGYSVSREKKERFSLILESASTNQTSMYLCASRLPGHVYEQYFGPGTRLTVT.

This clonotype was seen at least ten times. The gene calls are TRBV6-5 and TRBJ2-2, with TRBD2 matching over 7 bases. The CDR3 totals 15 residues. Per the germline V gene, CDR1 is MNHEY and CDR2 is SVGAGI. J gave up 4 bases and V 4 bases, and 6 bases lay outside the gene matches. Here the CDR3 reads CASSSPPGGTGELFF. The CDR3 DNA reads TGTGCCAGCAGTTCTCCCCCGGGGGGCACCGGGGAGCTGTTTTTT.

This clonotype was detected many times. V usage is TRBV11-1 and J usage is TRBJ2-7; D is unclear. Trimming shortened V by 1 base and J by 12 bases, and 13 bases separated the two germline ends. Germline CDR1 and CDR2: SGHAT and FQDESV (reference sequence). This CDR3 comprises 12 residues. The CDR3 region is CASSLGPTSRYF. The CDR3 nucleotides are TGTGCCAGCAGCTTAGGACCGACATCCCGGTACTTC.

This clonotype has a count of ten or more. The chain combines TRBV6-4 with TRBJ2-3; 13 nucleotides agree with TRBD2. The ends lost 7 bases at V and 1 base at J; junction bases unmatched: 5. CDR3 size: 16 residues. Germline CDR1 reads MRHNA; CDR2 reads SNTAGT. The DNA of the CDR3 is TGTGCCAGCACCGGACTAGCGGGGGCCCGCACAGATACGCAGTATTTT. It codes for CASTGLAGARTDTQYF.

This rearrangement joins TRBV12-3 or TRBV12-4 to TRBJ2-5, with 7 nucleotides matching TRBD1. This CDR3 is built from 13 residues. The ends lost 6 bases at V and 5 bases at J; junction bases unmatched: 6. The CDR3 DNA reads as TGTGCCAGCAGAAGAACAGGGGACGAGACCCAGTACTTC. Translated: CASRRTGDETQYF.

This clonotype was detected ten times or more. The chain employs TRBV28 and TRBJ1-2; the D gene is possibly TRBD1 (6 bases). The CDR3 sequence is 14 residues long. V lost 3 bases, J lost 4 bases, and 12 bases lay in between. Germline V gene data show CDR1 as MDHEN and CDR2 as SYDVKM. CDR3 in DNA: TGTGCCAGCAGTTTTGGGGGCGAATTCTATGGCTACACCTTC. This codes for CASSFGGEFYGYTF.

At least ten counts were recorded for this clonotype. The rearrangement joins TRBV12-3 or TRBV12-4 to TRBJ2-4; D is perhaps TRBD1 (6 bases). V was trimmed by 5 bases and J by 3 bases, leaving 14 bases between them. This CDR3 region has 15 residues. In nucleotides, the CDR3 is TGTGCCAGCAGTCGACCGGGACAAAACAAAAACATTCAGTACTTC. Protein: CASSRPGQNKNIQYF.